Below, 30 T cell receptor beta chains from the same sample are listed, as sequenced in a study of cytomegalovirus exposure and HLA in healthy donors. The assay was immunoSEQ multiplex PCR, and TCRdb's table has in-frame clones only and misses some. The table has 120,000 or so clones, 70% to 90% seen once. What was sequenced was PBMCs. All receptors come from a woman aged 18-29 years in good health and CMV-seronegative.

This clone was seen a handful of times. The CDR3 protein is CASSFFGRDEQYF. CDR3 sequence (DNA): TGTGCCAGCAGCTTTTTCGGTCGGGACGAGCAGTACTTC. V is TRBV5-6 and J is TRBJ2-7; no clear D gene. This CDR3 has 13 amino acids. Germline loops: CDR1 SGHDT, CDR2 YYEEEE. The V gene lost 2 bases and the J gene lost 5 bases, with 11 bases spanning the gap.

This rearrangement joins TRBV27 to TRBJ1-2; 12 positions match TRBD1. CDR1 and CDR2 (germline): MNHEY, SMNVEV (reference sequence). The CDR3 is 18 amino acids. Trimming cost V 5 bases and J 2 bases; bases outside gene matches: 12. CDR3 in amino acids: CASSTGPGQGAGNYGYTF. CDR3 sequence (DNA): TGTGCCAGCAGTACTGGGCCGGGACAGGGGGCCGGCAACTATGGCTACACCTTC.

The CDR3: CASSSSQTGGREQYF. Here the CDR3 DNA reads TGTGCCAGCAGCTCCAGCCAGACAGGGGGTCGGGAGCAGTACTTC. The chain combines TRBV7-9 with TRBJ2-7; 9 bases align to TRBD1. Trimming cost V 4 bases and J 7 bases; bases outside gene matches: 11. CDR1 and CDR2 (germline): SEHNR, FQNEAQ (reference sequence). This CDR3 has 15 amino acids.

J is TRBJ1-1 and V is TRBV5-1, with TRBD1 as a possible D gene (6 bases). The CDR3 extends over 16 amino acids. V shed 0 bases and J shed 2 bases, with 14 bases lying between them. Germline V gives CDR1 SGHRS, CDR2 YFSETQ. Written as DNA, the CDR3 is TGCGCCAGCAGCTTGGGTGACCAGGGGCCAAACACTGAAGCTTTCTTT. Translation: CASSLGDQGPNTEAFF.

The chain carries TRBV6-5 and TRBJ2-2; 7 nucleotides align to TRBD1. The germline CDR1 and CDR2 sequences are MNHEY and SVGAGI. J gave up 4 bases and V 6 bases, and 8 bases lay outside the gene matches. This CDR3 contains 15 residues. The CDR3 DNA is TGTGCCAGCAGACCCGGACAGGCCGGCACCGGGGAGCTGTTTTTT. Its translation: CASRPGQAGTGELFF.

This chain uses TRBV18 with TRBJ2-1; the D is unclear. This CDR3 spans 13 amino acids. V was shortened by 0 bases and J by 9 bases, with 9 bases between the two germline ends. CDR1 is KGHSH and CDR2 is LQKENI in the germline V gene. CDR3 loop: CASSPPVLFEQFF. DNA for the CDR3: TGTGCCAGCTCACCACCCGTCTTGTTTGAGCAGTTCTTC. Based on the CDR3 plus reference TRBV18 and TRBJ2-1, the full variable domain is NAGVMQNPRHLVRRRGQEARLRCSPMKGHSHVYWYRQLPEEGLKFMVYLQKENIIDESGMPKERFSAEFPKEGPSILRIQQVVRGDSAAYFCASSPPVLFEQFFGPGTRLTVL.

The chain uses TRBV4-1 and TRBJ2-1; perhaps TRBD1 as D (6 bases). The CDR3 sequence is 15 residues long. Trimming removed 2 bases at V and 3 bases at J, with 11 bases between. From germline, CDR1 is MGHRA and CDR2 YSYEKL. The CDR3 spells CASSQFEGDYNEQFF. CDR3 coding DNA: TGCGCCAGCAGCCAATTTGAGGGGGACTACAATGAGCAGTTCTTC.

The chain joins TRBV9 to TRBJ2-1; 8 bases align to TRBD2. Looked up from germline, CDR1 is SGDLS and CDR2 is YYNGEE. Germline trimming cut 0 bases from V and 10 bases from J; bases unmatched to any gene: 9. This CDR3 contains 15 residues. The DNA of the CDR3 is TGTGCCAGCAGCGTAGCCAGCGGGAGTGGGGAGGAGCAGTTCTTC. Protein product: CASSVASGSGEEQFF.

The chain carries TRBV11-3 and TRBJ2-2; TRBD2 aligns across 8 bases. The CDR3 sequence is 16 residues long. From germline, CDR1 is SGHNT and CDR2 YENEEA. Germline trimming cut 1 base from V and 6 bases from J; bases unmatched to any gene: 7. The CDR3 nucleotides are TGTGCCAGCAGCTTAGGGGTTAGCGGGATATCCGGGGAGCTGTTTTTT. This codes for CASSLGVSGISGELFF.

A few counts support this clone. This chain links TRBV5-8 with TRBJ2-7; D may be TRBD2 (6 bases). Germline lookup yields CDR1 SGHTS and CDR2 YDEGEE. V shed 1 base and J shed 2 bases, with 19 bases lying between them. The CDR3 is made up of 17 amino acids. The CDR3 is CASSLFVMEGRAYEQYF. CDR3 nucleotide sequence: TGTGCCAGCAGCTTGTTTGTAATGGAGGGCCGAGCCTACGAGCAGTACTTC.

The chain couples TRBV11-2 to TRBJ1-1, with a possible D match to TRBD1 (6 bases). The CDR3 contains 17 residues. V was trimmed by 1 base and J by 4 bases, leaving 19 bases between them. Germline V gives CDR1 SGHAT, CDR2 FQNNGV. This CDR3 reads CASSLGLPGGAGTEAFF. The CDR3 region has the DNA TGTGCCAGCAGCTTAGGTCTTCCGGGGGGCGCGGGCACTGAAGCTTTCTTT.

J is TRBJ2-1 and V is TRBV27; 14 bases are shared with TRBD2. CDR1 MNHEY and CDR2 SMNVEV come from the germline V gene (reference sequence). V was pared by 6 bases and J by 7 bases, with 2 bases of the junction left unmatched. CDR3 length: 14 amino acids. As DNA, the CDR3 is TGTGCCAGCAGGGGACTAGCGGGAGTGAATGAGCAGTTCTTC. Translated, it gives CASRGLAGVNEQFF.

This clone was observed a single time. J is TRBJ1-6 and V is TRBV28; maybe TRBD1 (6 bases). The CDR3 is made up of 14 amino acids. V lost 5 bases, J lost 8 bases, and 13 bases lay in between. Germline assignment: CDR1 MDHEN and CDR2 SYDVKM. CDR3 bases: TGTGCCAGCAGTGATACAGGGTTACATTCACCCCTCCACTTT. This gives the protein CASSDTGLHSPLHF.

The V and J genes are TRBV11-2 and TRBJ2-1; possible D gene TRBD2, 7 bases. Between the trimmed V and J ends, which lost 3 bases and 5 bases, there was a span of 17 bases. Germline-derived CDR1 and CDR2 are SGHAT and FQNNGV. The CDR3 is 16 residues long. Here the CDR3 reads CASSFPLGGANNEQFF. CDR3 DNA: TGTGCCAGCAGCTTTCCATTGGGGGGGGCAAACAATGAGCAGTTCTTC. Looking up the rest from reference TRBV11-2 and TRBJ2-1 gives the full variable domain: EAGVAQSPRYKIIEKRQSVAFWCNPISGHATLYWYQQILGQGPKLLIQFQNNGVVDDSQLPKDRFSAERLKGVDSTLKIQPAKLEDSAVYLCASSFPLGGANNEQFFGPGTRLTVL.

This clone was seen a single time. V is TRBV11-1 and J is TRBJ2-7; D not resolved. The CDR3 spans 14 residues. From germline, CDR1 is SGHAT and CDR2 FQDESV (reference sequence). V lost 5 bases and J lost 1, with 12 bases in between. In DNA form, the CDR3 reads TGTGCCAGCAGCCCCGACACCTTATCCTACGAGCAGTACTTC. This encodes CASSPDTLSYEQYF. The variable domain in full, completed from reference TRBV11-1 and TRBJ2-7, reads EAEVAQSPRYKITEKSQAVAFWCDPISGHATLYWYRQILGQGPELLVQFQDESVVDDSQLPKDRFSAERLKGVDSTLKIQPAELGDSAMYLCASSPDTLSYEQYFGPGTRLTVT.

The chain uses TRBV6-1 and TRBJ1-1, with a possible D match to TRBD1 (6 bases). Germline CDR1 reads MNHNS; CDR2 reads SASEGT. The CDR3 is made up of 14 amino acids. V lost 4 bases and J lost 5, with 14 bases in between. CDR3 amino acids: CASSGGGESTEAFF. DNA of the CDR3: TGTGCCAGCAGTGGCGGGGGCGAGTCAACTGAAGCTTTCTTT.

The V and J genes are TRBV5-4 and TRBJ2-1; 10 nucleotides align to TRBD2. CDR3 length: 15 residues. The germline V gene has CDR1 SGHNT and CDR2 YYREEE (reference sequence). Trimming at V came to 3 bases and at J to 1 base, leaving 1 base not matched to a gene. CDR3 sequence (DNA): TGTGCCAGCAGCTCGACTAGCGGGTCCTACAATGAGCAGTTCTTC. Residues: CASSSTSGSYNEQFF.

The V gene is TRBV5-4, the J gene TRBJ2-1, with a weak D call TRBD1 (5 bases). From germline, CDR1 is SGHNT and CDR2 YYREEE (reference sequence). V lost 4 bases to trimming and J lost 5 bases, with 22 bases between them. The CDR3 is 17 residues long. CDR3 sequence (DNA): TGTGCCAGCAGCCTCACGAAGGGGCTCACACCGAACAATGAGCAGTTCTTC. Amino acid sequence: CASSLTKGLTPNNEQFF.

The V gene is TRBV7-9, the J gene TRBJ2-3, with D uncertain. CDR1 and CDR2 from the germline V gene are SEHNR and FQNEAQ (reference sequence). This CDR3 comprises 15 residues. V was trimmed by 2 bases and J by 2 bases, leaving 11 bases between them. The CDR3 DNA follows: TGTGCCAGCAGCTTATATTCCGAGTACACAGATACGCAGTATTTT. Protein product: CASSLYSEYTDTQYF.

CDR3 region: CASSSGTQGERLGANVLTF. In DNA form, the CDR3 reads TGCGCCAGCAGCTCCGGGACACAGGGGGAGCGGTTGGGGGCCAACGTCCTGACTTTC. V is TRBV5-1 and J is TRBJ2-6; 8 bases map to TRBD1. CDR3 length equals 19 residues. Germline CDR1 is SGHRS and CDR2 is YFSETQ. J was trimmed by 4 bases and V by 3 bases; bases with no gene match: 15.

The genes are TRBV4-3 and TRBJ1-4, with no clear D. CDR1 is LGHNA and CDR2 is YSLEER in the germline V gene. Trimming cost V 4 bases and J 0 bases, with 9 bases left between them. This CDR3 is built from 15 residues. CDR3 protein: CASSRRGATNEKLFF. CDR3 nucleotide sequence: TGCGCCAGCAGCCGGCGGGGAGCAACTAATGAAAAACTGTTTTTT.

The gene calls are TRBV29-1 and TRBJ1-2; D remains ambiguous. The V and J ends lost 7 bases and 3 bases respectively, with 9 bases between them. CDR1 and CDR2 from the germline V gene are SQVTM and ANQGSEA. The CDR3 is made up of 11 amino acids. The CDR3 reads CSAGADYGYTF. CDR3 bases: TGCAGCGCCGGAGCGGACTATGGCTACACCTTC.

The chain recombines TRBV27 with TRBJ2-5, with D tentatively TRBD2 (6 bases). From germline, CDR1 is MNHEY and CDR2 SMNVEV (reference sequence). The germline V and J ends were trimmed by 5 bases and 5 bases, with 18 bases remaining between them. The CDR3 runs 15 residues. CDR3 amino acids: CASSPTEGLWETQYF. The CDR3 DNA reads TGTGCCAGCAGTCCAACGGAGGGCCTCTGGGAGACCCAGTACTTC.

The chain combines TRBV25-1 with TRBJ2-5; D is perhaps TRBD1 (6 bases). The germline CDR1 and CDR2 sequences are MGHDK and SYGVNS. Trimming took 3 bases from V and 2 from J, leaving 7 bases between them. The CDR3 extends over 13 amino acids. CDR3 sequence: CASSDTGQETQYF. DNA of the CDR3: TGTGCCAGCAGTGACACAGGGCAAGAGACCCAGTACTTC.

CDR3 sequence reads: CASSLSPLDAYEQYF. CDR3 sequence (DNA): TGTGCCAGCAGCTTGTCTCCCCTAGACGCCTACGAGCAGTACTTC. The chain employs TRBV5-4 and TRBJ2-7; no clear D. Trimming stripped 1 base from V and 2 bases from J, with 13 bases between. CDR3 length: 15 residues. CDR1 is SGHNT, CDR2 YYREEE, per germline (reference sequence).

The V call is TRBV19, the J call TRBJ1-2; D is uncertain. CDR1 and CDR2 from the germline V gene are LNHDA and SQIVND (reference sequence). CDR3 length equals 15 residues. V was clipped by 8 bases and J by 1 base, with 17 bases between them. The CDR3 loop reads CASGGQITNNYGYTF. For the CDR3, the DNA is TGTGCCAGTGGAGGGCAGATAACGAATAACTATGGCTACACCTTC.

This CDR3 is CASSQEIVGGVTQYF. In DNA, the CDR3 is TGTGCCAGCAGCCAGGAAATAGTGGGCGGGGTGACCCAGTACTTC. The chain couples TRBV4-2 to TRBJ2-5; tentative D call: TRBD2 (6 bases). The V end lost 3 bases, the J end lost 7 bases, and 18 bases lay between the germline ends. CDR1 is LGHNA, CDR2 YNFKEQ, per germline. The CDR3 has 15 residues.

The rearrangement uses TRBV5-1 and TRBJ2-2; 15 bases are a match to TRBD2. The CDR3 consists of 15 residues. V lost 4 bases and J lost 9; bases outside the gene matches: 4. CDR1 and CDR2 (germline): SGHRS, YFSETQ. In DNA, the CDR3 is TGCGCCAGCAGCCCGGGACTAGCGGGAGGCTGGGAGCTGTTTTTT. Its translation is CASSPGLAGGWELFF.

The V gene is TRBV5-1, the J gene TRBJ2-1; TRBD2 matches at 16 bases. The CDR3 covers 15 residues. Germline V gene lookup returns CDR1 SGHRS and CDR2 YFSETQ. V was pared by 4 bases and J by 6 bases, with 1 base of the junction left unmatched. CDR3 amino acids: CASSGTSGGVNEQFF. In DNA, the CDR3 is TGCGCCAGCAGCGGGACTAGCGGGGGGGTCAATGAGCAGTTCTTC.

About this clone itself: In the same sample, other DNA sequences code for this CDR3. This rearrangement joins TRBV4-2 to TRBJ1-5; D is unclear. Per the germline V gene, CDR1 is LGHNA and CDR2 is YNFKEQ. The CDR3 is 13 amino acids. The ends were cut back, 1 base at V and 4 bases at J, with 5 bases in the middle. The CDR3 protein is CASSQGLNQPQHF. As DNA, the CDR3 is TGTGCCAGCAGCCAAGGTCTGAATCAGCCCCAGCATTTT.